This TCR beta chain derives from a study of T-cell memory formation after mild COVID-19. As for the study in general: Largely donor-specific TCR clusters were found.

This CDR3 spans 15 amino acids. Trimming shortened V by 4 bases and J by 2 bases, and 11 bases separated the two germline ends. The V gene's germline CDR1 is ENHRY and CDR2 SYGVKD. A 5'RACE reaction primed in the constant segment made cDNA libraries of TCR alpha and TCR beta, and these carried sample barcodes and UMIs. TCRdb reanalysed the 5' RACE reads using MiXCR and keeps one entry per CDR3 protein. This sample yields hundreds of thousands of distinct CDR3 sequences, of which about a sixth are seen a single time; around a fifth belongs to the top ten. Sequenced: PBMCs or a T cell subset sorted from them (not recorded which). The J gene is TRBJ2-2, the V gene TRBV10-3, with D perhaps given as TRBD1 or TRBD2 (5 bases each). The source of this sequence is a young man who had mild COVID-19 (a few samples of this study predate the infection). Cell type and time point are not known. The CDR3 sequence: CAISGGTVNTGELFF. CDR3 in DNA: TGTGCCATCAGTGGAGGGACGGTAAACACCGGGGAGCTGTTTTTT.